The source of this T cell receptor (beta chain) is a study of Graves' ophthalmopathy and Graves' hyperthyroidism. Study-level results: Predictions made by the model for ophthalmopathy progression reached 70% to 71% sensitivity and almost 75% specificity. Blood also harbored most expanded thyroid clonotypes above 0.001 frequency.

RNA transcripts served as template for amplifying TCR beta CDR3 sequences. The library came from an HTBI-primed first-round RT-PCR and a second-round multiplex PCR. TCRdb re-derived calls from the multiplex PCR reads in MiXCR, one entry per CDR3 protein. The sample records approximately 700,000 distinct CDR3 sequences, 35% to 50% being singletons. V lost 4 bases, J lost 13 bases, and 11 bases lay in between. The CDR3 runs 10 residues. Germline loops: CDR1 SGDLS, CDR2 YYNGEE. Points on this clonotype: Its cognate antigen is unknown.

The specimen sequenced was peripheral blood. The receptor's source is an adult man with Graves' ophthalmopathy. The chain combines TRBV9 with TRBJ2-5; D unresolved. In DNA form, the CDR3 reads TGTGCCAGCAGCCGGCAGGATAGGTACTTC. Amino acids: CASSRQDRYF.